This TCR beta chain was sequenced during a study of Tregs in tolerant kidney transplant recipients. Using immunoSEQ multiplex PCR, the repertoire was profiled, and TCRdb retains in-frame clones only, with some absent. This table has about 72,000 clones, roughly 92% appearing once. Thawed PBMCs were FACS-sorted into unstimulated CD4+CD25+CD127- regulatory T cells, CD4+CD25- non-regulatory cells, CD4 and CD8 cells. CDR1 LNHDA and CDR2 SQIVND come from the germline V gene (reference sequence). V lost 7 bases and J lost 4; bases outside the gene matches: 2. This CDR3 comprises 12 residues. As concerns this clone: The antigen remains undetermined.

Study findings and constraints: Tregs expanded with activated donor B cells seemed most donor-specific. The small number of patients limits these findings pending further validation.

This clonotype was obtained from a human donor who received a combined kidney and bone marrow transplant. The chain joins TRBV19 to TRBJ1-1; 8 nucleotides agree with TRBD1. Sequences were derived from CD8+ T cells from blood, sampled before the transplant. The chain's CDR3 is CASNTGGTEAFF. The CDR3 DNA is TGTGCCAGTAATACAGGGGGCACTGAAGCTTTCTTT.